Below are 23 T cell receptor beta chains sequenced from a single sample in a study of T cell repertoires in cytomegalovirus infection. TCRdb used MiXCR to reprocess the reads, holding one entry per CDR3 protein. Among 350,000 to 500,000 distinct CDR3 sequences listed, under 40% were seen once. The sequencing sample was made of PBMCs. The receptor source for this set is a human donor in good health (CMV status not recorded). Some clones in this sample may be carry-over from other donors' samples.

The J gene is TRBJ2-3, the V gene TRBV27, with D possibly being TRBD2 (6 bases). Trimming stripped 3 bases from V and 5 bases from J, with 18 bases between. The CDR3 is 16 amino acids. CDR1 MNHEY and CDR2 SMNVEV come from the germline V gene (reference sequence). Written as DNA, the CDR3 is TGTGCCAGCAGTTTCACAGGAGGGGATAGGAGAGATACGCAGTATTTT. Amino acid sequence: CASSFTGGDRRDTQYF.

This clonotype was recorded at least ten times. Written as DNA, the CDR3 is TGTGCCAGCAGCCTGACTAGCGGGGGGGGCACAGATACGCAGTATTTT. It is translated as CASSLTSGGGTDTQYF. V is TRBV7-2 and J is TRBJ2-3, with 14 bases that match TRBD2. CDR1 SGHTA and CDR2 FQGNSA come from the germline V gene. This CDR3 spans 16 amino acids. V gave up 5 bases and J gave up 1 base; unmatched junction bases: 2. Full variable domain (rest looked up from reference TRBV7-2 and TRBJ2-3): GAGVSQSPSNKVTEKGKDVELRCDPISGHTALYWYRQSLGQGLEFLIYFQGNSAPDKSGLPSDRFSAERTGGSVSTLTIQRTQQEDSAVYLCASSLTSGGGTDTQYFGPGTRLTVL.

The V and J genes are TRBV28 and TRBJ1-5, with a weak D call TRBD1 (5 bases). This CDR3 has 15 residues. Germline loops: CDR1 MDHEN, CDR2 SYDVKM. The V gene lost 10 bases and the J gene lost 0 bases, with 16 bases spanning the gap. DNA of the CDR3: TGTGCCATCCTTTCGACAGCGTATAGCAATCAGCCCCAGCATTTT. It codes for CAILSTAYSNQPQHF.

The sample holds many counts of this clonotype. This chain uses TRBV28 with TRBJ2-7; D might be TRBD2 (6 bases). V dropped 3 bases and J dropped 7 bases, with 10 bases sitting between them. Germline CDR1 is MDHEN and CDR2 is SYDVKM. CDR3 length: 12 amino acids. The CDR3 coding sequence is TGTGCCAGCAGTTTTGAAGGGAGGGAGCAGTACTTC. It codes for CASSFEGREQYF.

This clonotype was counted at least ten times. The J gene is TRBJ2-7, the V gene TRBV7-8; no reliable D call. The CDR3 covers 16 residues. Germline CDR1 SGHVS, CDR2 FQNEAQ. V lost 1 base and J 7 bases, leaving 20 bases between the germline ends. In DNA form, the CDR3 reads TGTGCCAGCAGCTTAGGCCCTAGTTCTCGATCGCGGGAGCAGTACTTC. Protein product: CASSLGPSSRSREQYF. Looking up the rest from reference TRBV7-8 and TRBJ2-7 gives the full variable domain: GAGVSQSPRYKVAKRGQDVALRCDPISGHVSLFWYQQALGQGPEFLTYFQNEAQLDKSGLPSDRFFAERPEGSVSTLKIQRTQQEDSAVYLCASSLGPSSRSREQYFGPGTRLTVT.

The chain combines TRBV2 with TRBJ2-3, with 11 bases matching TRBD1. From germline, CDR1 is SNHLY and CDR2 FYNNEI. The junction had 7 bases not matched to a gene; V was cut back by 10 bases and J by 1 base. The CDR3 is 15 residues long. The CDR3, as DNA: TGTGCCATCCCCGGGGACAGGGGGGGCACAGATACGCAGTATTTT. Its translation is CAIPGDRGGTDTQYF.

This clonotype was recorded a few times. V is TRBV6-5 and J is TRBJ1-1; D call uncertain. The V end lost 0 bases, the J end lost 0 bases, and 5 bases lay between the germline ends. Germline loops: CDR1 MNHEY, CDR2 SVGAGI. This CDR3 is 14 amino acids long. The CDR3 region is CASSYSVLNTEAFF. In nucleotides, the CDR3 is TGTGCCAGCAGTTACTCGGTTCTGAACACTGAAGCTTTCTTT.

This clonotype was found a few times. The V and J genes are TRBV6-1 and TRBJ1-5, with TRBD1 identical over 10 bases. Germline assignment: CDR1 MNHNS and CDR2 SASEGT. The V segment lost 8 bases and the J segment 1 base; nucleotides outside the gene matches: 11. The CDR3 extends over 17 amino acids. The CDR3 spells CASGRDRGSFSNQPQHF. The DNA of the CDR3 is TGTGCCAGCGGTCGGGACAGGGGATCTTTCAGCAATCAGCCCCAGCATTTT.

Ten or more counts support this clonotype. This chain uses TRBV7-2 with TRBJ2-7, with 11 bases fitting TRBD1. CDR3 length: 15 residues. Trimming took 5 bases from V and 5 from J; bases not matched to a gene: 8. Germline V gives CDR1 SGHTA, CDR2 FQGNSA. CDR3 sequence reads: CASSQQGQGVHEQYF. CDR3 nucleotide sequence: TGTGCCAGCAGCCAGCAGGGACAGGGGGTCCACGAGCAGTACTTC.

Of note for this clonotype: Just one base apart from a much larger clone, this may be a read error. The CDR3 ends on some other residue instead of the conserved phenylalanine or tryptophan, so this is likely a read error. The chain joins TRBV7-9 to TRBJ2-7; TRBD1 matches 7 bases. This CDR3 region has 15 residues. The junction had 6 bases not matched to a gene; V was cut back by 2 bases and J by 2 bases. Per germline, CDR1 SEHNR and CDR2 FQNEAQ (reference sequence). The CDR3 DNA is TGTGCCAGCAGCTTAAGACAGGGACCCGCCTACGAGCAGTACTTA. Translating gives CASSLRQGPAYEQYL.

This clonotype came up a few times. The V gene is TRBV5-1, the J gene TRBJ2-5, with D hard to call. The CDR3 loop spans 16 amino acids. Germline assignment: CDR1 SGHRS and CDR2 YFSETQ. V was shortened by 1 base and J by 2 bases, with 15 bases between the two germline ends. In DNA form, the CDR3 reads TGCGCCAGCAGCTTGAATCCCCTCATGCCACAAGAGACCCAGTACTTC. This codes for CASSLNPLMPQETQYF.

The DNA for the CDR3 is TGTGCCAGTAGCGCACTGGACGCTCCGCCCCAGCATTTT. It encodes CASSALDAPPQHF. This chain uses TRBV19 with TRBJ1-5; D unresolved. Germline V gene lookup returns CDR1 LNHDA and CDR2 SQIVND (reference sequence). The V end was cut by 6 bases, the J end by 9 bases, with 15 bases between. CDR3 length: 13 residues.

The CDR3 sequence: CASGRYTEAFF. The DNA of the CDR3 is TGTGCCAGCGGCCGGTACACTGAAGCTTTCTTT. V usage is TRBV6-5 and J usage is TRBJ1-1; no clear D. Per germline, CDR1 MNHEY and CDR2 SVGAGI. The CDR3 loop spans 11 amino acids. The V end lost 8 bases, the J end lost 3 bases, and 7 bases lay between the germline ends.

Concerning this clonotype itself: The junction does not match germline at one end; this may be a read error. The chain carries TRBV6-2 or TRBV6-3 and TRBJ1-5; the D gene is possibly TRBD1 (6 bases). Per germline, CDR1 MNHEY and CDR2 SVGEGT. This CDR3 is 16 amino acids long. The DNA for the CDR3 is TGTGCCAGCAGTCACTCGACAGGAAGCGCTAATCAGCCCCAGCATTTT. Translation gives CASSHSTGSANQPQHF.

This clonotype was seen only a few times. The chain combines TRBV25-1 with TRBJ1-4; TRBD1 might be the D (5 bases). Germline lookup yields CDR1 MGHDK and CDR2 SYGVNS. The V gene lost 1 base and the J gene lost 6 bases, with 9 bases spanning the gap. There are 14 residues in the CDR3. The CDR3 region has the DNA TGTGCCAGCAGTGAATCAGGGAATCATGAAAAACTGTTTTTT. Residues: CASSESGNHEKLFF.

This clonotype was counted between two and nine times. V is TRBV2 and J is TRBJ1-4; the match to TRBD1 covers 10 bases. The germline CDR1 and CDR2 sequences are SNHLY and FYNNEI. The CDR3 is 16 residues long. V was clipped by 8 bases and J by 8 bases; unmatched bases: 14. DNA for the CDR3: TGTGCCAGCGAGAGGCGGACAGGGGGTCTTCCCGAAAAACTGTTTTTT. Amino acids: CASERRTGGLPEKLFF.

This clonotype appeared many times. This sequence joins TRBV6-5 and TRBJ1-4; TRBD1 is a possible D gene (6 bases). The CDR3 contains 20 residues. Trimming removed 0 bases from V and 3 bases from J, with 23 bases in between. Germline loops: CDR1 MNHEY, CDR2 SVGAGI. For the CDR3, the DNA is TGTGCCAGCAGTTACTCTGGGGGGACATCTTGGATAAGGCCTAATGAAAAACTGTTTTTT. Translated: CASSYSGGTSWIRPNEKLFF.

The chain carries TRBV12-3 or TRBV12-4 and TRBJ2-2; D is unclear. The CDR3 runs to 16 residues. The V end was cut by 6 bases, the J end by 0 bases, with 14 bases between. The CDR3 nucleotides read TGTGCCAGCAGCTCTATCGGTGGAGCGAACACCGGGGAGCTGTTTTTT. It is translated as CASSSIGGANTGELFF.

This chain joins TRBV7-9 and TRBJ2-3; D gene unclear. Deletions cut 2 bases from V and 3 bases from J, with 12 bases between. The length of the CDR3 is 15 residues. Germline V CDR1 and CDR2: SEHNR, FQNEAQ (reference sequence). In nucleotides, the CDR3 is TGTGCCAGCAGCTTAACCACCCCCCGGACAGATACGCAGTATTTT. Its protein is CASSLTTPRTDTQYF. Complete variable domain (other parts from reference TRBV7-9 and TRBJ2-3): DTGVSQNPRHKITKRGQNVTFRCDPISEHNRLYWYRQTLGQGPEFLTYFQNEAQLEKSRLLSDRFSAERPKGSFSTLEIQRTEQGDSAMYLCASSLTTPRTDTQYFGPGTRLTVL.

This clonotype was seen a few times. The J gene is TRBJ1-6, the V gene TRBV6-1; no clear D. The CDR3 spans 15 residues. Per germline, CDR1 MNHNS and CDR2 SASEGT. Trimming left V 0 bases short and J 10 bases short, with 13 bases between. The CDR3 DNA reads TGTGCCAGCAGTGAAGCCCTCCAAGTTAAATCACCCCTCCACTTT. Translated, it gives CASSEALQVKSPLHF.

V is TRBV6-6 and J is TRBJ2-1; 7 nucleotides match TRBD2. The J segment lost 7 bases and the V segment lost 2 bases, leaving 8 bases of the junction unmatched. Germline V gene data show CDR1 as MNHNY and CDR2 as SVGAGI (reference sequence). There are 15 residues in the CDR3. CDR3 nucleotides: TGTGCCAGCAGTTACACCCGGGGGGAAAATAATGAGCAGTTCTTC. Its protein product is CASSYTRGENNEQFF.

Details on this clonotype: A much larger clone lies one base from this, so it may be a read error. This sequence joins TRBV12-3 or TRBV12-4 and TRBJ1-2; D uncertain. This CDR3 spans 14 amino acids. The DNA for the CDR3 is TGTGCCAGCGGTTTAGCGCTTTCGCTTAATGGCTACACCTTC. Protein: CASGLALSLNGYTF.

This clonotype was counted only a few times. This chain uses TRBV12-3 or TRBV12-4 with TRBJ1-4; a possible D gene is TRBD1 (6 bases). V was shortened by 5 bases and J by 12 bases, with 19 bases between the two germline ends. The CDR3 totals 14 residues. CDR3 DNA: TGTGCCAGCAGTCCCCCGGGGGCCCGGGGGGAACTGTTTTTT. It is translated as CASSPPGARGELFF.